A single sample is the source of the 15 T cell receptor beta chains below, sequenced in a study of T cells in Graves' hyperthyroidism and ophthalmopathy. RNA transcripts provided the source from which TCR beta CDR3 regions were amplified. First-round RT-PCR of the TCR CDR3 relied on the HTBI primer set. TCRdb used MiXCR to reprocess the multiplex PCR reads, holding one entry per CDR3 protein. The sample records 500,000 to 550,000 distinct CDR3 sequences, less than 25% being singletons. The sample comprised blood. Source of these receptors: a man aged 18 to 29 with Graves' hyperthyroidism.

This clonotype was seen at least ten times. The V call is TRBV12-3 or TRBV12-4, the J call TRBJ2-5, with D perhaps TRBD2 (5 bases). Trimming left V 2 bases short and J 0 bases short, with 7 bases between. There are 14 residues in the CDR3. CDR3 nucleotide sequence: TGTGCCAGCAGTTTATGGGAGTACCAAGAGACCCAGTACTTC. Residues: CASSLWEYQETQYF.

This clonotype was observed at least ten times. This CDR3 reads CAIPDGEEETQYF. CDR3 sequence (DNA): TGTGCCATCCCTGATGGGGAGGAAGAGACCCAGTACTTC. This sequence joins TRBV6-5 and TRBJ2-5, with D perhaps TRBD2 (6 bases). The germline V gene has CDR1 MNHEY and CDR2 SVGAGI. The ends were cut back, 10 bases at V and 3 bases at J, with 15 bases in the middle. The CDR3 contains 13 residues.

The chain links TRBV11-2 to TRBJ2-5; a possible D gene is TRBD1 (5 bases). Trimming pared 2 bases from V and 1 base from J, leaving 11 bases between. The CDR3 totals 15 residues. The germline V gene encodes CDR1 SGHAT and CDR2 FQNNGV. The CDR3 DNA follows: TGTGCCAGCAGCTTATGGGGCCCGGGCCAAGAGACCCAGTACTTC. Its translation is CASSLWGPGQETQYF.

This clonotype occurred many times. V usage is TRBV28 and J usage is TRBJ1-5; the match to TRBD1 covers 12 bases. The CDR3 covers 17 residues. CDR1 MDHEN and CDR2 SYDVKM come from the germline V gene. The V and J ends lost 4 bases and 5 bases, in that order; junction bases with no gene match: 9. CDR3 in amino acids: CASSSGTGGAFDQPQHF. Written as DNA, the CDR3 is TGTGCCAGCAGTTCCGGGACAGGGGGCGCTTTCGATCAGCCCCAGCATTTT.

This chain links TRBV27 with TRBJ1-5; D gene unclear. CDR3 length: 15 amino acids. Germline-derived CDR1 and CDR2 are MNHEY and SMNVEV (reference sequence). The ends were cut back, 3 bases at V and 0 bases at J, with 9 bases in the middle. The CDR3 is CASSFGWRSNQPQHF. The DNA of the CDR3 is TGTGCCAGCAGTTTTGGGTGGCGTAGCAATCAGCCCCAGCATTTT.

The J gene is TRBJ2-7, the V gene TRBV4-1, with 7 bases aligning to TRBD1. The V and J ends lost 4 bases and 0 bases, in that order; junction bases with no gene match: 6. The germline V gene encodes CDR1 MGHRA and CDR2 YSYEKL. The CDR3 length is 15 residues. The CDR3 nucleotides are TGCGCCAGCAGCCTGACCGGGACAGACTCCTACGAGCAGTACTTC. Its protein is CASSLTGTDSYEQYF.

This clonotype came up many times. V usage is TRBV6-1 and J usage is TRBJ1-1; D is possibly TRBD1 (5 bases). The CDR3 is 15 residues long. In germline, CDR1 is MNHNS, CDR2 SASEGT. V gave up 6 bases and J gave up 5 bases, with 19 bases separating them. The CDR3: CASSLTRDGLTEAFF. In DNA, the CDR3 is TGTGCCAGCAGCCTTACCCGGGACGGGCTTACTGAAGCTTTCTTT.

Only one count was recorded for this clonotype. CDR3 bases: TGTGCCAGCAGCTTAGTAGGGAACTCTGGAAACACCATATATTTT. Translation gives CASSLVGNSGNTIYF. The gene calls are TRBV7-2 and TRBJ1-3; D unresolved. The germline V and J ends were trimmed by 1 base and 0 bases, with 7 bases remaining between them. The CDR3 is 15 residues long. Germline CDR1 is SGHTA and CDR2 is FQGNSA. Using reference TRBV7-2 and TRBJ1-3 for the parts outside the CDR3, the full variable domain is GAGVSQSPSNKVTEKGKDVELRCDPISGHTALYWYRQSLGQGLEFLIYFQGNSAPDKSGLPSDRFSAERTGGSVSTLTIQRTQQEDSAVYLCASSLVGNSGNTIYFGEGSWLTVV.

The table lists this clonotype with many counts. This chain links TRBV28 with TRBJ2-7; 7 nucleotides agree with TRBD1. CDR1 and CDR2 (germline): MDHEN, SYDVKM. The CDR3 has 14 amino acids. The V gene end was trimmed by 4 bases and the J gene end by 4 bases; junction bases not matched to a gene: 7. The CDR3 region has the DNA TGTGCCAGCAGTTCGGGACAGCCCGATTACGAGCAGTACTTC. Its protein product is CASSSGQPDYEQYF.

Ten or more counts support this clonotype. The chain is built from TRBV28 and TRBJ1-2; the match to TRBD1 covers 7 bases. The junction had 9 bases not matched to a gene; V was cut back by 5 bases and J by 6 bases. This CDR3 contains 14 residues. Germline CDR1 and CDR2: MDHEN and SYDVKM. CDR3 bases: TGTGCCAGCAGTCGAACAGGGGCGATTGATGGCTACACCTTC. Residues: CASSRTGAIDGYTF.

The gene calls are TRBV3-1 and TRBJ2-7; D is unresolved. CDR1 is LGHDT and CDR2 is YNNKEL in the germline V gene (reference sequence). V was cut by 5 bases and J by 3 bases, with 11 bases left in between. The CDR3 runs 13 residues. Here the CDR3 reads CASSSPRDYEQYF. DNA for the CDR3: TGTGCCAGCAGCTCCCCCCGTGACTACGAGCAGTACTTC.

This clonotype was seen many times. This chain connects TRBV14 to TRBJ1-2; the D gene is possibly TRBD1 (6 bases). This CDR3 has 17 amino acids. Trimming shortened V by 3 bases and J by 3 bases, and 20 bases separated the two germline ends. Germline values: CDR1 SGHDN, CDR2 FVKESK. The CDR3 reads CASSQASGAGEDYGYTF. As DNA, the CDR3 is TGTGCCAGCAGCCAGGCATCTGGGGCAGGGGAGGACTATGGCTACACCTTC.

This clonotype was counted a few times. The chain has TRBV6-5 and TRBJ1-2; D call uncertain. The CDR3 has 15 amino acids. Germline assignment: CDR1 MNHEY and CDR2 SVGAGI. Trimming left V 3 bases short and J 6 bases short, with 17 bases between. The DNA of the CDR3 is TGTGCCAGCAGTTATTCGGTCTGGGTTGAAGATGGCTACACCTTC. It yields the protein CASSYSVWVEDGYTF.

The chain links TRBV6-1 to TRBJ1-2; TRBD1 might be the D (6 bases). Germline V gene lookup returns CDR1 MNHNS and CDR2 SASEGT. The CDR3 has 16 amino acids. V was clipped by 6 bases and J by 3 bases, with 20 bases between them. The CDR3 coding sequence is TGTGCCAGCAGAGGGGGTGGATACTTTAGGGACTATGGCTACACCTTC. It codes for CASRGGGYFRDYGYTF.

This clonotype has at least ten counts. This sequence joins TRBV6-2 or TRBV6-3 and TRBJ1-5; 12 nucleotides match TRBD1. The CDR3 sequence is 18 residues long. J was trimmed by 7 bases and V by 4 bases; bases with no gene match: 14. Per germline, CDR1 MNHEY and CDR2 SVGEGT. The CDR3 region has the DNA TGTGCCAGCAGTTCCATACTTTCCCGGGGACAGGGGGCACAGCCCCAGCATTTT. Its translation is CASSSILSRGQGAQPQHF.